The clone carrying this TCR beta chain was picked up a small number of times. As yet, its antigen is unknown. J gave up 0 bases and V 0 bases, and 5 bases lay outside the gene matches. In germline, CDR1 is LNHNV, CDR2 YYDKDF (reference sequence). This CDR3 spans 17 amino acids. Regarding treatment: oral pan-JAK inhibitor, 5-10 mg twice daily. This specimen belongs to a study of CD8+ T cells in alopecia areata. Across the whole study: Using the percentage of affected scalp area, treated patients' severity was scored. Findings and limits, study-wide: Within the top 100, expanded CD8+ clones significantly decreased with tofacitinib, as did scalp clonality.

Isolated RNA was reverse transcribed into cDNA used as the sequencing template. Clones were sequenced by immunoSEQ multiplex PCR, and TCRdb holds only the in-frame ones, with some missing. The table lists fewer than 200,000 clones, roughly 60% of them singletons, with 16% in the top ten. The source material was CD4+ T cells sorted from blood, sampled between weeks 55 and 65, from a patient treated with tofacitinib. The V gene is TRBV15, the J gene TRBJ1-5, with 7 positions matching TRBD1. The clonotype comes from a human donor with alopecia areata. CDR3 amino acids: CATSRDGTANSNQPQHF. CDR3 nucleotides: TGTGCCACCAGCAGAGATGGGACAGCAAATAGCAATCAGCCCCAGCATTTT.